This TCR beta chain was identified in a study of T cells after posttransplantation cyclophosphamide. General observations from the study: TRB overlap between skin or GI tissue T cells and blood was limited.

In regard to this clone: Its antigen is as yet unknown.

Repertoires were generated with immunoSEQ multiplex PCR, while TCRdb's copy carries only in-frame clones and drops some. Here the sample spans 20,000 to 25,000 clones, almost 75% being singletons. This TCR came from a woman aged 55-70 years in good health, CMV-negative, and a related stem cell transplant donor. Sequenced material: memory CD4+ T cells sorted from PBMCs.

Written as DNA, the CDR3 is TGTGCCTGGAGAAGAGGGGGGGGCCTCTACGAGCAGTACTTC. This encodes CAWRRGGGLYEQYF. This sequence joins TRBV30 and TRBJ2-7; weak D call: TRBD2 (7 bases). The CDR3 is made up of 14 amino acids. Germline V gene lookup returns CDR1 GTSNPN and CDR2 SVGIG (reference sequence). V was clipped by 3 bases and J by 3 bases, with 15 bases between them. Drawing the rest from reference TRBV30 and TRBJ2-7, the complete variable domain is SQTIHQWPATLVQPVGSPLSLECTVEGTSNPNLYWYRQAAGRGLQLLFYSVGIGQISSEVPQNLSASRPQDRQFILSSKKLLLSDSGFYLCAWRRGGGLYEQYFGPGTRLTVT.